One and the same sample provided the 2 T cell receptor beta chains below, sequenced in a study of T cells after yellow fever vaccination. In TCRdb, the 5' RACE reads were re-called with MiXCR into one record per CDR3 protein. Of fewer than 350,000 distinct CDR3 sequences in the sample, 4% to 5.5% were seen once. The sample here was PBMCs, taken 15 days after the yellow fever booster vaccination. These receptor sequences come from a man between 18 and 35 years old who received the YFV17D yellow fever vaccine.

V usage is TRBV20-1 and J usage is TRBJ2-3, with 14 bases identical to TRBD2. The CDR3 totals 15 residues. After removal of 5 bases from V and 6 bases from J, the junction contained 7 bases not matched to a gene. CDR1 DFQATT and CDR2 SNEGSKA come from the germline V gene (reference sequence). CDR3 coding DNA: TGCAGTGCTCCAGGGACTAGCGGGGGACTGGATACGCAGTATTTT. Its protein is CSAPGTSGGLDTQYF.

In this sample, this clonotype turned up many times. The V call is TRBV9, the J call TRBJ2-7; 9 bases agree with TRBD1. The V gene end was trimmed by 2 bases and the J gene end by 6 bases; junction bases not matched to a gene: 6. Germline V gives CDR1 SGDLS, CDR2 YYNGEE. The CDR3 covers 14 residues. The CDR3 sequence: CASSVGQGRSEQYF. The DNA for the CDR3 is TGTGCCAGCAGCGTTGGACAGGGGAGGTCCGAGCAGTACTTC.